This paragraph reports one T cell receptor (beta chain). RNA, once extracted, was reverse transcribed into cDNA for use as the sequencing template. TCRdb's table, derived via immunoSEQ multiplex PCR, lists solely in-frame clones and lacks some. The repertoire holds fewer than 250,000 clones, with around two fifths as singletons. From germline, CDR1 is SGHTA and CDR2 FQGNSA. The CDR3 runs 18 residues. V was pared by 5 bases and J by 2 bases, with 15 bases of the junction left unmatched. The treatment: oral pan-JAK inhibitor, 5-10 mg twice daily. This sample stems from a study of CD8+ T cells in alopecia areata.

Sequenced here: CD4+ T cells sorted from blood, sampled at week 34, from a patient treated with tofacitinib. This sequence was found in a human donor with alopecia areata. The chain combines TRBV7-2 with TRBJ2-1; 7 nucleotides line up with TRBD1. CDR3 nucleotide sequence: TGTGCCAGCAGCCGACGGGACAGCGAGTATACCCCCTACAATGAGCAGTTCTTC. Translated, it gives CASSRRDSEYTPYNEQFF.